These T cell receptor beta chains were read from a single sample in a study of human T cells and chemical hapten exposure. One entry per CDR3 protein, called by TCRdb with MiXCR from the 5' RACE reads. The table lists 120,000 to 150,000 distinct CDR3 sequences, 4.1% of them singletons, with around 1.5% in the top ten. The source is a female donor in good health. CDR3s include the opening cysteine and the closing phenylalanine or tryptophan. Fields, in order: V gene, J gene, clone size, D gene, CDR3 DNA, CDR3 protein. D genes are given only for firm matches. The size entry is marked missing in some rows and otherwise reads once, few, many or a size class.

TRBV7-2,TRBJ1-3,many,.,TGTGCCAGCAGCCGTACGAGGGGGGGCCCTGGAAACACCATATATTTT,CASSRTRGGPGNTIYF
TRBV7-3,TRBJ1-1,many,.,TGTGCCAGCAGCTTAACGGGGGGGGACACTGAAGCTTTCTTT,CASSLTGGDTEAFF
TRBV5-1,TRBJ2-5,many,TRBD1,TGCGCCAGCAGCTCGACGGACAGGGGGCGGTTAGCGACCCAGTACTTC,CASSSTDRGRLATQYF
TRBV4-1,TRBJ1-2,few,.,TGCGCCAGCAGCCAAGATACGCGAACTGTTAACTATGGCTACACCTTC,CASSQDTRTVNYGYTF
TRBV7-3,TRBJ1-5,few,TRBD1,TGTGCCAGCCGCGGGACAGTGGGCAATCAGCCCCAGCATTTT,CASRGTVGNQPQHF
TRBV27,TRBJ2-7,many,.,TGTGCCAGCAGTTTATACTCACAGGGCAAGCAGTACTTC,CASSLYSQGKQYF
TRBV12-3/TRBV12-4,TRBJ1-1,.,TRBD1,TGTGCCAGCAGCCCCCCGGGACAGGGGATCTCTGAAGCTTTCTTT,CASSPPGQGISEAFF
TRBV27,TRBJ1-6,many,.,TGTGCCAGCAGCCCTAGGCCGGTTGGGGATTCACCCCTCCACTTT,CASSPRPVGDSPLHF
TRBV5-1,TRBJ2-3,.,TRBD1,TGCGCCAGCAGCTTGGTACCAGGGGGAGGCACAGATACGCAGTATTTT,CASSLVPGGGTDTQYF
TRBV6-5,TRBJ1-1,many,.,TGTGCCAGCAGTCGAAGACCACGGCCGGGGACTGAAGCTTTCTTT,CASSRRPRPGTEAFF
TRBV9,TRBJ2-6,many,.,TGTGCCAGCAGCTCACCCCAGGGACTTGGGGCCAACGTCCTGACTTTC,CASSSPQGLGANVLTF
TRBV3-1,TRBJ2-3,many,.,TGTGCCAGCAGCCAGTCGGGGACAGATACGCAGTATTTT,CASSQSGTDTQYF
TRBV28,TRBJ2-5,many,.,TGTGCCAGCAGTTTAAGGGGCGGCGAAGAGACCCAGTACTTC,CASSLRGGEETQYF
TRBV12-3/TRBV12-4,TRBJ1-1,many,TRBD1,TGTGCCAGCAGTTCAAAGGGACAGGGATGGGTAAACACTGAAGCTTTCTTT,CASSSKGQGWVNTEAFF
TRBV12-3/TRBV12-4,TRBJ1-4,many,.,TGTGCCAGCAGTAAACTACAGGGAGGAGGCGAAAAACTGTTTTTT,CASSKLQGGGEKLFF
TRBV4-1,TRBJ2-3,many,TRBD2,TGCGCCAGCAGCCAGGGCATCCAGCGGGGGCGCTCCACAGATACGCAGTATTTT,CASSQGIQRGRSTDTQYF
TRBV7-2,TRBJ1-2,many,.,TGTGCCAGCAGCTTCAAGGGGACGGGAGGCTACACCTTC,CASSFKGTGGYTF
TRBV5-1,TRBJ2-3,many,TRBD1,TGCGCCAGCAGCCTTCGGACAGGGCGCAGCACAGATACGCAGTATTTT,CASSLRTGRSTDTQYF
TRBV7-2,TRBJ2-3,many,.,TGTGCCAGCAGCTTAGTTTTCGGTCTCGGGCCAGATACGCAGTATTTT,CASSLVFGLGPDTQYF
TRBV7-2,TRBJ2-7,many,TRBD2,TGTGCCAGCAGCTTAGCGAGTAGCGGGGGGGCCGGGCACGAGCAGTACTTC,CASSLASSGGAGHEQYF
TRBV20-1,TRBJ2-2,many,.,TGCAGTGCTAGAGTAGACACCGGGGAGCTGTTTTTT,CSARVDTGELFF
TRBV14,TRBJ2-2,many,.,TGTGCCAGCAGCCAAGTCGGTAACACCGGGGAGCTGTTTTTT,CASSQVGNTGELFF
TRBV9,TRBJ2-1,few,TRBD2,TGTGCCAGCAGCGTCGTTCCCTCAGCGGGGGCGATAAGTGAGCAGTTCTTC,CASSVVPSAGAISEQFF
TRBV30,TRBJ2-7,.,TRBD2,TGTGCCTGGAGTGTGGGGGGGGGGTACGAGCAGTACTTC,CAWSVGGGYEQYF
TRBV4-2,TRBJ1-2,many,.,TGTGCCAGCAGCCAAGAACAGGGACCCCATGGCTACACCTTC,CASSQEQGPHGYTF
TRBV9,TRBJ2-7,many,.,TGTGCCAGCAGCGCCGGGACTCTATACTACGAGCAGTACTTC,CASSAGTLYYEQYF